Sequencing of this T cell receptor beta chain was carried out in a study of cytomegalovirus exposure and HLA in healthy donors. Study-level points and caveats: When presence/absence was analysed, sequencing depth was taken to be roughly uniform across donors. In a later analysis, most CMV-associated TCR beta chains appeared HLA-restricted.

This CDR3 is 13 amino acids long. Trimming shortened V by 7 bases and J by 7 bases, and 17 bases separated the two germline ends. Germline V gene lookup returns CDR1 GTSNPN and CDR2 SVGIG (reference sequence). On this clone: Its antigen remains unidentified.

A multiplex PCR was run with 60 Vbeta primers and 13 Jbeta primers. Study processing details: As a later analysis found, there were tens of millions of unique TCR beta chains, of which 8.5 million to 14 million were shared. Data came from immunoSEQ multiplex PCR; TCRdb stores just in-frame clones and leaves some out. V, J and clone size reflect that table, while D and trimming were determined from the DNA. The sample has fewer than 150,000 clones; 82% are singletons. This TCR derives from a young woman in good health and CMV-seronegative. The chain carries TRBV30 and TRBJ2-1, with a possible D match to TRBD2 (6 bases). Material for sequencing was PBMCs. This CDR3 is CASTGRAGNEQFF. Written as DNA, the CDR3 is TGTGCCTCGACGGGACGCGCGGGAAATGAGCAGTTCTTC.